This TCR beta chain was captured by sequencing in a study of cytomegalovirus exposure and HLA in healthy donors. Findings of the study overall: Upon later analysis, TCR association rates were observed to vary by HLA locus, being highest for DRB1 and lowest for HLA-C. Several of the most significant clusters appeared linked to common viral pathogens, based on a later analysis. The Asian-associated ancestry cluster reportedly had fewer N-insertions than the approximately 670-donor mean in a later analysis.

Looked up from germline, CDR1 is MDHEN and CDR2 is SYDVKM. The CDR3 consists of 16 residues. V was shortened by 4 bases and J by 1 base, with 16 bases between the two germline ends. About this clone itself: Its target is not known.

The PCR made use of 60 Vbeta and 13 Jbeta primers. The table came from immunoSEQ multiplex PCR; TCRdb's copy has only in-frame clones and leaves some out. The sample records 180,000 or so clones, 82% being singletons. The chain is built from TRBV28 and TRBJ1-1; maybe TRBD1 (5 bases). Input material: PBMCs. This TCR was sampled from a man aged 35-49 years in good health and CMV-seronegative. Here the CDR3 reads CASSYSIGTWNTEAFF. The CDR3 DNA sequence: TGTGCCAGCAGTTACAGCATCGGGACTTGGAACACTGAAGCTTTCTTT.